This TCR beta chain was recorded in a study of technical replicates of blood from a handful of donors. CDR1 and CDR2 (germline): MNHEY, SMNVEV (reference sequence). V lost 4 bases, J lost 7 bases, and 10 bases stayed unmatched. CDR3 size: 14 residues. Sequencing used immunoSEQ multiplex PCR; TCRdb keeps in-frame clones, though not all of them. The repertoire holds about 80,000 clones, with 95% to 98% as singletons. Sequenced input: T cells isolated from PBMCs. The TCR originated in a human donor in good health. V is TRBV27 and J is TRBJ2-7; TRBD2 aligns across 7 bases. This CDR3 reads CASSWGGYGREQYF. CDR3 nucleotide sequence: TGTGCCAGCAGTTGGGGGGGATATGGGAGGGAGCAGTACTTC.